Following are 5 T cell receptor beta chains from one sample sequenced in a study of blood T cell repertoires in COVID-19. Libraries were prepared by immunoSEQ multiplex PCR; TCRdb keeps only in-frame clonotypes and omits some of them. Of about 54,000 clones in the sample, approximately 90% were seen once. Sequencing was done on a sample of peripheral blood. The receptors shown here come from a woman between 40 and 50 years old with active COVID-19.

The chain couples TRBV7-9 to TRBJ1-2; D is possibly TRBD1 (6 bases). This CDR3 has 18 residues. CDR1 and CDR2 from the germline V gene are SEHNR and FQNEAQ (reference sequence). V shed 5 bases and J shed 7 bases, with 29 bases lying between them. CDR3 region: CASSPRGSPEGGSSGYTF. The CDR3 bases are TGTGCCAGCAGCCCCCGGGGATCTCCCGAAGGGGGTTCGAGTGGCTACACCTTC.

A few counts support this clone. The J gene is TRBJ1-1, the V gene TRBV19; D is perhaps TRBD1 (5 bases). Between the trimmed V and J ends, which lost 5 bases and 7 bases, there was a span of 14 bases. CDR3 size: 13 residues. From germline, CDR1 is LNHDA and CDR2 SQIVND (reference sequence). CDR3 amino acids: CASSPQVRGEAFF. The CDR3 DNA follows: TGTGCCAGTAGTCCACAGGTTAGGGGTGAAGCTTTCTTT.

J is TRBJ2-2 and V is TRBV7-9, with TRBD1 matching over 9 bases. Germline V gene sequence: CDR1 SEHNR, CDR2 FQNEAQ (reference sequence). Trimming removed 5 bases from V and 6 bases from J; junction bases left unmatched: 7. The CDR3 totals 15 residues. The CDR3 DNA sequence: TGTGCCAGCAGCACCCGAACAGGGGGCTCCGGGGAGCTGTTTTTT. Translation: CASSTRTGGSGELFF.

This chain joins TRBV3-1 (or the pseudogene TRBV3-2) and TRBJ2-3; 10 bases align to TRBD2. There are 15 residues in the CDR3. V was pared by 3 bases and J by 4 bases, with 4 bases of the junction left unmatched. Germline loops: CDR1 LGHDT, CDR2 YNNKEL (reference sequence). The CDR3 here is CASSQTLAGADTQYF. The CDR3 bases are TGTGCCAGCAGCCAGACGCTAGCGGGGGCAGATACGCAGTATTTT.

This chain joins TRBV9 and TRBJ1-2; 9 positions match TRBD1. In germline, CDR1 is SGDLS, CDR2 YYNGEE. Trimming took 3 bases from V and 2 from J; bases not matched to a gene: 8. The CDR3 has 16 residues. The CDR3 region has the DNA TGTGCCAGCAGCGCTCCTCCGGGACAGGGAAACTATGGCTACACCTTC. Its protein is CASSAPPGQGNYGYTF.